This T cell receptor (beta chain) originates from a study of cytomegalovirus exposure and HLA in healthy donors. On the study more broadly: The same platform used for the 666 first-cohort repertoires was also used for the 130 or so validation repertoires, as a later analysis reported.

Broader study findings: The authors confirmed in vitro that a few CMV-associated chains were specific for CMV antigens. The study found most TCR sequences rare, yet found some public TCRs in many donors. In the roughly 130 validation repertoires, a later analysis found that first-cohort TCR clusters tended to co-occur.

The data were produced by immunoSEQ multiplex PCR, yet TCRdb's version contains in-frame clones alone and is incomplete. The data contain hundreds of thousands of clones, more than 80% of them singletons. A note on this clone: As yet, its antigen is unknown.

Germline CDR1 reads MNHEY; CDR2 reads SMNVEV (reference sequence). The CDR3 totals 14 residues. Trimming removed 4 bases at V and 5 bases at J, with 12 bases between. The sample taken for sequencing was PBMCs. This receptor was taken from a woman aged 18-30 years in good health and CMV-seronegative. The rearrangement links TRBV27 to TRBJ1-5; TRBD1 might be the D (6 bases). CDR3 amino acids: CASSWGGGDQPQHF. CDR3 bases: TGTGCCAGCAGTTGGGGAGGGGGTGATCAGCCCCAGCATTTT.